This T cell receptor (beta chain) appears in the sequencing data of a study of blood T cell repertoires in COVID-19 (dated by TCRdb to 2019 to 2021). For context, the study as a whole: Samples covering the acute and convalescent phases of COVID-19 were provided by collaborators in the United States, Italy and Spain. Where HLA class I and class II types were available, the types were taken from metadata supplied by the sample provider, not from assay-based typing. Subjects who had been exposed to COVID-19, were actively infected with it, or had recovered from it provided the deeply sampled blood TCRbeta repertoires that made up the dataset. The prospective study material was composed of cDNA or gDNA derived from T cells, B-cell-depleted T cells, or PBMCs. The repertoires were released in a freely available public database meant as a resource for research on the immune response to SARS-CoV-2. The samples were drawn from two sources: the first 160 participants of the ongoing ImmuneRACE study, and over 950 subjects contributed by 6 global collaborators. Sample metadata almost always included a de-identified subject ID, COVID-19 status, age in years and sex. Points the paper makes about the study in general: The quantity of clinical and demographic metadata differed by source and by participant and was supplied without curation.

TCRbeta CDR3 regions were amplified from genomic DNA by means of the immunoSEQ Assay, a bias-controlled multiplex PCR. Per the authors' processing: Nucleated cell counts per sample were estimated from amplification of reference gene primers within the assay. Sequence reads were collapsed and filtered to measure the absolute abundance of every unique TCRbeta CDR3 rearrangement. For each sample, productive Simpson clonality was calculated by taking the square root of Simpson's diversity index across productive rearrangements. This is the immuneACCESS table as TCRdb keeps it, with only in-frame sequences that have V and J called. A part of the clones is gone; compared with another copy, unresolved V genes explain less than half, and the rest is unexplained. The D gene and trimming were derived from the DNA, and the V and J assignments and clone size from that table. The sample yields tens of thousands of clones; 84% were counted once. In total, the top ten clones hold about 25% of the sample.

Concerning this clone: Its antigen is currently not known. Qualities for individual bases were not recorded, and no much larger clone is one base off.

Each collaborating institution followed its own protocols to collect whole blood in K2EDTA tubes. For TCRbeta analysis, collaborators shipped samples in one of three forms: frozen whole blood, isolated PBMCs, or DNA extracted from either of those sample types. Including the terminal cysteine and phenylalanine, the CDR3 comprises 19 residues. The retained sequence is limited to the CDR3, 57 bases, with the frame set at the first base. V is reduced by 0 bases and J by 0 bases, leaving a spacing of 18 bases between them. Reading the germline V gene gives CDR1 MNHNS and CDR2 SASEGT. The clonotype originates from a man between 60 and 75 years old with acute or convalescent COVID-19. The rearrangement joined TRBV6-1 to TRBJ1-5, with the D gene not confidently named. The sequenced sample consisted of peripheral blood. The bases read TGTGCCAGCAGTGAAGCCAGTCAGACAAAAGCATATAGCAATCAGCCCCAGCATTTT. Protein translation: CASSEASQTKAYSNQPQHF.